This TCR beta chain was profiled in a study of beta chain features in type 1 diabetes. Expressed TCRB transcripts were sequenced because the entire RNA isolate underwent reverse transcription. Data came from immunoSEQ multiplex PCR; TCRdb stores just in-frame clones and leaves some out. This table has 200,000 to 300,000 clones, roughly 13% appearing once. From germline, CDR1 is KGHSH and CDR2 LQKENI. The CDR3 spans 15 residues. V lost 3 bases to trimming and J lost 3 bases; unmatched junction nucleotides: 4. Study-wide results and limits: All four CD4+ subsets of Type 1 diabetes patients contained TCRB CDR3s that were moderately but significantly shorter.

A few counts support this clone. The target antigen is unknown. The sample comprised naive CD4+ T cells from blood. The clonotype originates from a man under 40 with type 1 diabetes. The chain employs TRBV18 and TRBJ2-3; 9 nucleotides agree with TRBD2. In DNA, the CDR3 is TGTGCCAGCTCACCCGGTGCGGGAGGGACAGATACGCAGTATTTT. It codes for CASSPGAGGTDTQYF.